This passage covers 28 T cell receptor beta chains from one sample sequenced in a study of cytomegalovirus exposure and HLA in healthy donors. Use of 60 Vbeta and 13 Jbeta primers characterized the PCR. Repertoires were generated with immunoSEQ multiplex PCR, while TCRdb's copy carries only in-frame clones and drops some. This sample has some 130,000 clones, with around 83% found just once. Sample: PBMCs. The receptors shown here come from a human donor in good health.

The gene calls are TRBV18 and TRBJ2-5; 7 nucleotides agree with TRBD1. CDR3 length equals 12 residues. J gave up 11 bases and V 6 bases, and 9 bases lay outside the gene matches. Germline CDR1 reads KGHSH; CDR2 reads LQKENI. Here the CDR3 DNA reads TGTGCCAGCTCGCCTGACAGGGTAGGGCAGTACTTC. It is translated as CASSPDRVGQYF.

The V and J genes are TRBV9 and TRBJ1-5; D may be TRBD1 (6 bases). Germline values: CDR1 SGDLS, CDR2 YYNGEE. There are 15 residues in the CDR3. Trimming took off 0 bases at V and 0 bases at J, with 7 bases between the two ends. The CDR3: CASSVGTASNQPQHF. The CDR3 DNA sequence: TGTGCCAGCAGCGTAGGGACAGCTAGCAATCAGCCCCAGCATTTT.

The sample holds one count of this clone. The rearrangement joins TRBV5-4 to TRBJ2-1; maybe TRBD2 (7 bases). V was trimmed by 4 bases and J by 0 bases, leaving 17 bases between them. The CDR3 runs to 17 residues. Germline loops: CDR1 SGHNT, CDR2 YYREEE (reference sequence). The chain's CDR3 is CASSGGADPSSYNEQFF. For the CDR3, the DNA is TGTGCCAGCAGCGGGGGGGCGGACCCAAGCTCCTACAATGAGCAGTTCTTC.

This chain joins TRBV28 and TRBJ1-5; 9 nucleotides agree with TRBD1. This CDR3 region has 15 residues. From germline, CDR1 is MDHEN and CDR2 SYDVKM. J was trimmed by 7 bases and V by 4 bases; bases with no gene match: 8. The CDR3 DNA sequence: TGTGCCAGCAGTTATGTGACAGGGGGAGGCCAGCCCCAGCATTTT. Protein sequence: CASSYVTGGGQPQHF. Looking up the rest from reference TRBV28 and TRBJ1-5 gives the full variable domain: DVKVTQSSRYLVKRTGEKVFLECVQDMDHENMFWYRQDPGLGLRLIYFSYDVKMKEKGDIPEGYSVSREKKERFSLILESASTNQTSMYLCASSYVTGGGQPQHFGDGTRLSIL.

This clone was seen only a few times. CDR3 bases: TGCGCCAGCAGCCCCGCGTTTCCTAACTCTGGAAACACCATATATTTT. Translating gives CASSPAFPNSGNTIYF. The chain combines TRBV5-1 with TRBJ1-3; the D is unclear. Trimming shortened V by 4 bases and J by 0 bases, and 14 bases separated the two germline ends. Germline V gene sequence: CDR1 SGHRS, CDR2 YFSETQ. The CDR3 extends over 16 amino acids.

The chain couples TRBV27 to TRBJ2-3; TRBD1 is a possible D gene (6 bases). There are 14 residues in the CDR3. Trimming took 5 bases from V and 4 from J, leaving 13 bases between them. The germline CDR1 and CDR2 sequences are MNHEY and SMNVEV (reference sequence). In DNA form, the CDR3 reads TGTGCCAGCAGTCTAACCTACAGGGCAGATACGCAGTATTTT. The encoded protein is CASSLTYRADTQYF.

This chain connects TRBV2 to TRBJ2-7; D possibly corresponds to TRBD2 (6 bases). The CDR3 has 12 residues. CDR1 and CDR2 (germline): SNHLY, FYNNEI. The V gene lost 3 bases and the J gene lost 6 bases, with 9 bases spanning the gap. CDR3 residues: CASSEVGGEQYF. The CDR3 DNA reads as TGTGCCAGCAGTGAGGTGGGGGGCGAGCAGTACTTC. Together with reference TRBV2 and TRBJ2-7, the CDR3 gives the full variable domain: EPEVTQTPSHQVTQMGQEVILRCVPISNHLYFYWYRQILGQKVEFLVSFYNNEISEKSEIFDDQFSVERPDGSNFTLKIRSTKLEDSAMYFCASSEVGGEQYFGPGTRLTVT.

V gene TRBV4-1 combines with J gene TRBJ2-1; no firm D call. Per the germline V gene, CDR1 is MGHRA and CDR2 is YSYEKL. V was cut by 4 bases and J by 8 bases, with 12 bases left in between. The CDR3 is 13 amino acids. The CDR3 nucleotides are TGCGCCAGCAGCCCGATAAGCGCGGATGAGCAGTTCTTC. Encoded protein: CASSPISADEQFF.

This clone turned up a few times. The chain joins TRBV7-9 to TRBJ2-1, with 7 positions matching TRBD2. Germline trimming cut 3 bases from V and 6 bases from J; bases unmatched to any gene: 2. The CDR3 runs to 13 residues. Germline V CDR1 and CDR2: SEHNR, FQNEAQ (reference sequence). CDR3 coding DNA: TGTGCCAGCAGCTTCCCGGGGGGCAATGAGCAGTTCTTC. It specifies CASSFPGGNEQFF.

The chain links TRBV5-1 to TRBJ2-3; tentatively, D is TRBD1 (5 bases). Trimming took 1 base from V and 4 from J, leaving 16 bases between them. This CDR3 region has 16 residues. Germline V gene sequence: CDR1 SGHRS, CDR2 YFSETQ. CDR3 DNA: TGCGCCAGCAGCTTGAGTGCAGGGATCGGTGCAGATACGCAGTATTTT. This translates into CASSLSAGIGADTQYF.

V gene TRBV5-6 combines with J gene TRBJ2-7; TRBD1 is a possible D gene (6 bases). This CDR3 region has 18 residues. Germline V lookup: CDR1 SGHDT, CDR2 YYEEEE. Trimming pared 0 bases from V and 2 bases from J, leaving 21 bases between. In DNA, the CDR3 is TGTGCCAGCAGCTTGGTTCGCAGGGGTTCTCTGGAGGCCTACGAGCAGTACTTC. This translates into CASSLVRRGSLEAYEQYF.

V gene TRBV4-1 combines with J gene TRBJ1-4; D is possibly TRBD1 (6 bases). The V end lost 1 base, the J end lost 8 bases, and 14 bases lay between the germline ends. Germline CDR1 and CDR2: MGHRA and YSYEKL. The CDR3 length is 15 residues. The CDR3, as DNA: TGCGCCAGCAGCCAAGTGGGGGCAGGTGGGGAAAAACTGTTTTTT. Protein product: CASSQVGAGGEKLFF.

The table lists this clone with a few counts. The chain recombines TRBV6-5 with TRBJ1-2; D not certain. The CDR3 spans 12 residues. Germline assignment: CDR1 MNHEY and CDR2 SVGAGI. V was trimmed by 6 bases and J by 8 bases, leaving 13 bases between them. In DNA, the CDR3 is TGTGCCAGCAGAACTAACGCGGGGGGCTACACCTTC. Protein: CASRTNAGGYTF.

This clone was detected only a few times. This rearrangement joins TRBV19 to TRBJ1-2; 7 bases match TRBD1. Germline assignment: CDR1 LNHDA and CDR2 SQIVND (reference sequence). This CDR3 has 15 amino acids. After removal of 6 bases from V and 5 bases from J, the junction contained 12 bases not matched to a gene. For the CDR3, the DNA is TGTGCCAGTAGATCCCTAGACAGGGAAGGGTATGGCTACACCTTC. Its protein product is CASRSLDREGYGYTF.

The rearrangement joins TRBV7-8 to TRBJ1-2; a weak D match, TRBD1 (5 bases). The V gene's germline CDR1 is SGHVS and CDR2 FQNEAQ. This CDR3 is built from 14 residues. The V and J ends lost 1 base and 4 bases respectively, with 10 bases between them. In DNA form, the CDR3 reads TGTGCCAGCAGCTTAGTAGCAGGGTTCTATGGCTACACCTTC. Protein: CASSLVAGFYGYTF. Together with reference TRBV7-8 and TRBJ1-2, the CDR3 gives the full variable domain: GAGVSQSPRYKVAKRGQDVALRCDPISGHVSLFWYQQALGQGPEFLTYFQNEAQLDKSGLPSDRFFAERPEGSVSTLKIQRTQQEDSAVYLCASSLVAGFYGYTFGSGTRLTVV.

The chain recombines TRBV5-1 with TRBJ2-5, with 14 bases identical to TRBD2. Trimming removed 5 bases from V and 1 base from J; junction bases left unmatched: 10. This CDR3 contains 18 residues. Germline CDR1 reads SGHRS; CDR2 reads YFSETQ. In DNA, the CDR3 is TGCGCCAGCAGAGGACTAGCGGGGGGCCCGATGGGCCAAGAGACCCAGTACTTC. It translates to CASRGLAGGPMGQETQYF. Supplemented by reference TRBV5-1 and TRBJ2-5, the full variable domain reads KAGVTQTPRYLIKTRGQQVTLSCSPISGHRSVSWYQQTPGQGLQFLFEYFSETQRNKGNFPGRFSGRQFSNSRSEMNVSTLELGDSALYLCASRGLAGGPMGQETQYFGPGTRLLVL.

This clone was observed a few times. This chain joins TRBV6-5 and TRBJ1-5, with a possible D match to TRBD1 (5 bases). V gave up 0 bases and J gave up 4 bases, with 13 bases separating them. This CDR3 region has 16 residues. Germline CDR1 and CDR2: MNHEY and SVGAGI. The CDR3, as DNA: TGTGCCAGCAGTTACTCGGGGTCGGGGGGTAATCAGCCCCAGCATTTT. It encodes CASSYSGSGGNQPQHF.

As concerns this clone: Its ends do not fully match the called genes, so a read error is possible. The same CDR3 is also encoded by other DNA sequences in this sample. The V and J genes are TRBV2 and TRBJ2-7; 8 bases are a match to TRBD2. The length of the CDR3 is 13 residues. Germline values: CDR1 SNHLY, CDR2 FYNNEI. The CDR3 reads CASTGLAEYEQYF. CDR3 bases: TGCGCCAGCACCGGACTAGCCGAATACGAGCAGTACTTC.

This rearrangement joins TRBV6-5 to TRBJ2-7; 13 nucleotides align to TRBD2. The germline V gene encodes CDR1 MNHEY and CDR2 SVGAGI. V shed 2 bases, J shed 3 bases, and the junction held 1 base outside the gene matches. The CDR3 runs 15 residues. The CDR3 here is CASSYGTSGNYEQYF. In nucleotides, the CDR3 is TGTGCCAGCAGTTACGGGACTAGCGGGAACTACGAGCAGTACTTC.

V gene TRBV18 combines with J gene TRBJ2-7; perhaps TRBD2 as D (6 bases). Between the trimmed V and J ends, which lost 6 bases and 5 bases, there was a span of 17 bases. CDR1 and CDR2 (germline): KGHSH, LQKENI. The CDR3 runs 14 residues. CDR3 sequence: CASSQGGGTDEQYF. The CDR3, as DNA: TGTGCCAGCTCCCAAGGCGGCGGGACCGACGAGCAGTACTTC.

This chain uses TRBV7-2 with TRBJ2-1; weak D call: TRBD2 (5 bases). Germline V gene lookup returns CDR1 SGHTA and CDR2 FQGNSA. V was shortened by 5 bases and J by 8 bases, with 16 bases between the two germline ends. CDR3 length equals 14 residues. DNA of the CDR3: TGTGCCAGCAGCCGGGATAACCGAGGCCATGAGCAGTTCTTC. It translates to CASSRDNRGHEQFF.

V and J are TRBV5-4 and TRBJ2-1, with a tentative D call TRBD2 (6 bases). The germline V gene has CDR1 SGHNT and CDR2 YYREEE (reference sequence). V lost 2 bases and J lost 10, with 25 bases in between. The CDR3 is 17 residues long. The CDR3 nucleotides read TGTGCCAGCAGCTTTGACCTCTCCACAATCCGGGGAGGCGAGCAGTTCTTC. Its protein is CASSFDLSTIRGGEQFF.

The chain carries TRBV7-3 and TRBJ1-1; no firm D call. Trimming stripped 1 base from V and 3 bases from J, with 15 bases between. Germline CDR1 and CDR2: SGHTA and FQGTGA. The length of the CDR3 is 16 residues. CDR3 DNA: TGTGCCAGCAGCTTAAATGGTCGGCCACGGGACACTGAAGCTTTCTTT. It translates to CASSLNGRPRDTEAFF.

The chain couples TRBV10-3 to TRBJ2-2, with 11 bases identical to TRBD2. Germline V gives CDR1 ENHRY, CDR2 SYGVKD. This CDR3 is built from 17 residues. The junction had 10 bases not matched to a gene; V was cut back by 10 bases and J by 0 bases. CDR3 in amino acids: CASIGTSGRPNTGELFF. The CDR3 region has the DNA TGTGCCAGTATAGGGACTAGCGGACGACCGAACACCGGGGAGCTGTTTTTT.

This rearrangement joins TRBV5-6 to TRBJ2-4, with a weak D call TRBD1 (6 bases). This CDR3 has 16 amino acids. The V end was cut by 4 bases, the J end by 3 bases, with 17 bases between. From germline, CDR1 is SGHDT and CDR2 YYEEEE. The CDR3 coding sequence is TGTGCCAGCAGCCCGGGACCAGGGGTAGGCAAAAACATTCAGTACTTC. Amino acid sequence: CASSPGPGVGKNIQYF. Combining the CDR3 with reference TRBV5-6 and TRBJ2-4 gives the whole variable domain DAGVTQSPTHLIKTRGQQVTLRCSPKSGHDTVSWYQQALGQGPQFIFQYYEEEERQRGNFPDRFSGHQFPNYSSELNVNALLLGDSALYLCASSPGPGVGKNIQYFGAGTRLSVL.

This chain joins TRBV9 and TRBJ2-1; 11 nucleotides align to TRBD2. The CDR3 runs to 15 residues. V shed 6 bases and J 6 bases; nucleotides not matched to a gene: 8. CDR1 is SGDLS, CDR2 YYNGEE, per germline. The CDR3 is CASTTIAGGPNEQFF. CDR3 bases: TGTGCCAGCACCACCATAGCGGGGGGGCCCAATGAGCAGTTCTTC.

This rearrangement joins TRBV27 to TRBJ1-3; no definite D call. Trimming took off 5 bases at V and 3 bases at J, with 14 bases between the two ends. Per the germline V gene, CDR1 is MNHEY and CDR2 is SMNVEV (reference sequence). CDR3 length: 15 amino acids. CDR3 sequence: CASSLMSGGGNTIYF. CDR3 DNA sequence: TGTGCCAGCAGTCTAATGTCGGGTGGTGGAAACACCATATATTTT.

This CDR3 is CASSTGLGEAFF. The CDR3, as DNA: TGTGCCAGCAGTACCGGACTAGGTGAAGCTTTCTTT. The rearrangement uses TRBV27 and TRBJ1-1, with D unresolved. The germline CDR1 and CDR2 sequences are MNHEY and SMNVEV (reference sequence). Trimming removed 5 bases at V and 7 bases at J, with 11 bases between. CDR3 size: 12 residues.